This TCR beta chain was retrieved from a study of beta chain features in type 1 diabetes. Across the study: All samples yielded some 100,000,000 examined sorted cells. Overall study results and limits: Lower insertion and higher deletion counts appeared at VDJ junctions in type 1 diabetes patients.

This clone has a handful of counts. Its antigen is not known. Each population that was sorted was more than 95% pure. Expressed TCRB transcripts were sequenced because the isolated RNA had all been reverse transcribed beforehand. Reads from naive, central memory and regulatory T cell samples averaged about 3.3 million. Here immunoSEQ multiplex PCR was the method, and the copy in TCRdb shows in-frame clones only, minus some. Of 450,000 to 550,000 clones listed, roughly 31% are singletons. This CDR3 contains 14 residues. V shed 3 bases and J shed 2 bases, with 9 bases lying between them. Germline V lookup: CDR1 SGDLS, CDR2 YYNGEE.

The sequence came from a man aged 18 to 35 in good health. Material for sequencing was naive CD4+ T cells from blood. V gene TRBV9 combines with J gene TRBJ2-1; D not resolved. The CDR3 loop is CASSGADPYNEQFF. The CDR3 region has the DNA TGTGCCAGCAGCGGGGCGGACCCCTACAATGAGCAGTTCTTC.